This is a list of T cell receptor beta chains from one sample in a study of T cell responses to AZD1222 COVID-19 vaccine. Some clones are missing from TCRdb's copy, which holds only in-frame ones; the method was immunoSEQ multiplex PCR. In the table there are more than 85,000 clones, approximately 90% of which are singletons. The sequencing here drew on peripheral blood, taken on day 0 of AZD1222 vaccination. These receptors were taken from an adult in good health. Each CDR3 is given with its conserved first and last residue. Fields, in order: CDR3 DNA, CDR3 protein, J gene, D gene, V gene, clone size. A D gene is named only where the DNA matches it firmly. Size values are once, few and many counts, or a class for expanded clones, and some rows have none.

cdr3_nt: TGTGCCAGCAGCTTCTGGGAATCTGGAAACACCATATATTTT; cdr3_aa: CASSFWESGNTIYF; j_call: TRBJ1-3; d_call: -; v_call: TRBV7-9; clone_size: -
cdr3_nt: TGTGCCGTCGTTGGCTCCGAGGCCTACGAGCAGTACTTC; cdr3_aa: CAVVGSEAYEQYF; j_call: TRBJ2-7; d_call: -; v_call: TRBV10-3; clone_size: -
cdr3_nt: TGCGCCAGCAGCTTGGTGGGGTCGACTAATGAAAAACTGTTTTTT; cdr3_aa: CASSLVGSTNEKLFF; j_call: TRBJ1-4; d_call: -; v_call: TRBV5-1; clone_size: -
cdr3_nt: TGTGCCACCTCCCAGGGAACGTACACTGAAGCTTTCTTT; cdr3_aa: CATSQGTYTEAFF; j_call: TRBJ1-1; d_call: -; v_call: TRBV6-5; clone_size: -
cdr3_nt: TGTGCCAGCAGCGTAGTTGGGAGTCCCTCTGGAAACACCATATATTTT; cdr3_aa: CASSVVGSPSGNTIYF; j_call: TRBJ1-3; d_call: -; v_call: TRBV9; clone_size: -
cdr3_nt: TGTGCCAGCAGCCAGGTGACTATGGCGGGGGGCCCCTCGTCCTACAATGAGCAGTTCTTC; cdr3_aa: CASSQVTMAGGPSSYNEQFF; j_call: TRBJ2-1; d_call: TRBD2; v_call: TRBV3-1/TRBV3-2; clone_size: -
cdr3_nt: TGTGCCAGCAGCTCCCGAAGGGCGGGAGAGGGGAGTGAGCAGTTCTTC; cdr3_aa: CASSSRRAGEGSEQFF; j_call: TRBJ2-1; d_call: TRBD2; v_call: TRBV7-2; clone_size: few
cdr3_nt: TGTGCCAGCACCAGTGGGACGTCGGAAAAACTGTTTTTT; cdr3_aa: CASTSGTSEKLFF; j_call: TRBJ1-4; d_call: -; v_call: TRBV27; clone_size: -
cdr3_nt: TGTGCCAGCTCACCAAGGACAGGGGCTAAAGAGACCCAGTACTTC; cdr3_aa: CASSPRTGAKETQYF; j_call: TRBJ2-5; d_call: TRBD1; v_call: TRBV18; clone_size: -
cdr3_nt: TGTGCCAGCAGGCCTAGCGGGAGTTTGTACGAGCAGTACTTC; cdr3_aa: CASRPSGSLYEQYF; j_call: TRBJ2-7; d_call: TRBD2; v_call: TRBV28; clone_size: -
cdr3_nt: TGTGCCAGCAGCTTCCCTACTAGCGGGAATCGGGCCCAGTACTTC; cdr3_aa: CASSFPTSGNRAQYF; j_call: TRBJ2-5; d_call: TRBD2; v_call: TRBV7-8; clone_size: -
cdr3_nt: TGTGCCACCCGGGCGGGAGGGGTCAATGAGCAGTTCTTC; cdr3_aa: CATRAGGVNEQFF; j_call: TRBJ2-1; d_call: TRBD2; v_call: TRBV12-3/TRBV12-4; clone_size: -
cdr3_nt: TGTGCCAGCAGCTCCCCAGGTTCTGGGGCCAACGTCCTGACTTTC; cdr3_aa: CASSSPGSGANVLTF; j_call: TRBJ2-6; d_call: -; v_call: TRBV3-1/TRBV3-2; clone_size: -
cdr3_nt: TGTGCCAGTTCGACAGCAACTAATGAAAAACTGTTTTTT; cdr3_aa: CASSTATNEKLFF; j_call: TRBJ1-4; d_call: -; v_call: TRBV19; clone_size: -
cdr3_nt: TGTGCCAGCAGCCAAGTGGGGGCCAGCGGCGAACTACTGGGAGATGAGCAGTTCTTC; cdr3_aa: CASSQVGASGELLGDEQFF; j_call: TRBJ2-1; d_call: -; v_call: TRBV4-2; clone_size: -